This T cell receptor (beta chain) was found in a study of beta chain features in type 1 diabetes. Findings and limits, study-wide: HLA effects on TCRB rearrangement stayed unresolved here. Type 1 diabetes patients had moderately but significantly shorter TCRB CDR3s in all four CD4+ subsets.

The CDR3 consists of 14 residues. The germline V gene has CDR1 SQVTM and CDR2 ANQGSEA. V trimming: 5 bases; J trimming: 4 bases; junction bases outside the gene matches: 9. Purity above 95% was achieved in all sorted populations. A few counts support this clone. As yet, its antigen is unknown. Since all of the isolated RNA was reverse transcribed, expressed TCRB transcripts were what got sequenced. Measured with immunoSEQ multiplex PCR; TCRdb has only the in-frame clones, and not every one. Of 200,000 to 250,000 clones in the sample, 68% were seen once. Material: naive CD4+ T cells from blood. This TCR derives from a man aged 25-45 years in good health. The genes are TRBV29-1 and TRBJ2-7; 9 bases line up with TRBD1. CDR3 DNA: TGCAGCGTTAGATTAGGACAGGGGTTATACGAGCAGTACTTC. It translates to CSVRLGQGLYEQYF.